This T cell receptor beta chain was profiled in a study of cytomegalovirus exposure and HLA in healthy donors. Study conclusions and caveats: Most TCR sequences were rare, but some public TCRs occurred in many donors. In a later analysis, common viral pathogens appeared linked to several of the most significant clusters. An Asian-associated ancestry cluster reportedly showed fewer N-insertions than the roughly 600-donor mean in a later analysis.

For this clone: What it binds is unknown.

CDR3 length: 14 residues. J gave up 4 bases and V 8 bases, and 5 bases lay outside the gene matches. Germline CDR1 reads SNHLY; CDR2 reads FYNNEI. PCR employed 60 Vbeta and 13 Jbeta primers. Sequenced by immunoSEQ multiplex PCR; TCRdb stores in-frame clones only, minus some. The sample carries fewer than 200,000 clones, 82% recorded once. Although they were nominally healthy when sampled, donors likely had unrecorded immune exposures. The receptor was derived from a girl aged 2-10 years in good health and CMV-seropositive. The rearrangement links TRBV2 to TRBJ2-2, with TRBD1 matching over 9 bases. Sequencing was carried out using PBMCs. The CDR3 nucleotides read TGTGCCAGCCGGAGACAGGGGGTCACCGGGGAGCTGTTTTTT. Protein sequence: CASRRQGVTGELFF.